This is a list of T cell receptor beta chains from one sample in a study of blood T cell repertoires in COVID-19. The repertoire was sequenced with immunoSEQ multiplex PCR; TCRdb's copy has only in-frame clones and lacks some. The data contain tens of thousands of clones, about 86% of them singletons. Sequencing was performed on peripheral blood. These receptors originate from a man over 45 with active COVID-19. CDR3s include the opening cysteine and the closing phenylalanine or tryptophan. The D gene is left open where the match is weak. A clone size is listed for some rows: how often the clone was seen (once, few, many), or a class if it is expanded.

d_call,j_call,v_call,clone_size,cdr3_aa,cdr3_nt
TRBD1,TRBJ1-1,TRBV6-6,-,CASRGGQGATEAFF,TGTGCCAGCAGGGGCGGACAGGGGGCCACTGAAGCTTTCTTT
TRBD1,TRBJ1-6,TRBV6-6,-,CASSYPVDRDSPLHF,TGTGCCAGCAGTTACCCCGTAGACAGGGATTCACCCCTCCACTTT
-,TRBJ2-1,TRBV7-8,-,CASSLQGRAEQFF,TGTGCCAGCAGCTTACAGGGGCGAGCAGAGCAGTTCTTC
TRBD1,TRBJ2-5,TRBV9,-,CASSPQQGRETQYF,TGTGCCAGCAGCCCCCAACAGGGGAGAGAGACCCAGTACTTC
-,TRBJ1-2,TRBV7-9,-,CASSLGPAGRYGYTF,TGTGCCAGCAGCTTGGGACCCGCGGGGCGCTATGGCTACACCTTC
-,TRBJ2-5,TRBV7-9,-,CASSPDSLQETQYF,TGTGCCAGCAGTCCCGACAGTTTGCAAGAGACCCAGTACTTC
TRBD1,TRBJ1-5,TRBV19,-,CASMSIVRGLSNQPQHF,TGTGCCAGTATGTCGATCGTCAGGGGGCTTAGCAATCAGCCCCAGCATTTT
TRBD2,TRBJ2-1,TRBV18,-,CASSPMAGGHTASEQFF,TGTGCCAGCTCACCGATGGCGGGAGGGCATACAGCAAGCGAGCAGTTCTTC
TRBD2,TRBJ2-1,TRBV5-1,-,CASSFLGGTSSNEQFF,TGCGCCAGCAGCTTCTTGGGGGGGACTAGCAGCAATGAGCAGTTCTTC
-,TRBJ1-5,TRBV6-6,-,CASSPSLGSSQPQHF,TGTGCCAGCAGCCCATCATTGGGCTCGAGTCAGCCCCAGCATTTT
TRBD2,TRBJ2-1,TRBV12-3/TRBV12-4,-,CASWGGLLNEQFF,TGTGCCAGCTGGGGGGGGTTGTTAAATGAGCAGTTCTTC
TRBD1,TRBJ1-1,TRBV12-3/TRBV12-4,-,CASSWTGNTEAFF,TGTGCCAGCAGTTGGACAGGGAACACTGAAGCTTTCTTT
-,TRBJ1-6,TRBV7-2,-,CASSFRTDNSPLHF,TGTGCCAGCAGCTTTAGGACAGATAATTCACCCCTCCACTTT
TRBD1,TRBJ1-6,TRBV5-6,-,CASSSSGTGNSYNSPLHF,TGTGCCAGCAGCTCATCCGGGACAGGGAACTCCTATAATTCACCCCTCCACTTT
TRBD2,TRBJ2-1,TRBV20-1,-,CSASSGTPPYDEQFF,TGCAGTGCTAGTAGCGGGACTCCCCCCTATGATGAGCAGTTCTTC
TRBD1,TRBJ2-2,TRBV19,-,CASRSLRQGSTGELFF,TGTGCCAGTAGATCTCTCAGACAGGGCTCCACCGGGGAGCTGTTTTTT
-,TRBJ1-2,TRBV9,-,CASSAYFRRWYGYTF,TGTGCCAGCAGCGCCTACTTCCGTCGCTGGTATGGCTACACCTTC
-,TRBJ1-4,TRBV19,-,CASNPRRGGEKLFF,TGTGCCAGTAATCCCCGCAGGGGCGGTGAAAAACTGTTTTTT
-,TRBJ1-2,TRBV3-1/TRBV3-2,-,CASSQGAWAGYTF,TGTGCCAGCAGCCAAGGCGCTTGGGCTGGCTACACCTTC
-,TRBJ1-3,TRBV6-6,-,CASCRNRDSGNTIYF,TGTGCCAGCTGCAGGAACAGGGACTCTGGAAACACCATATATTTT
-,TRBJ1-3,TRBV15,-,CATSSNRASGNTIYF,TGTGCCACCAGCAGCAACAGGGCCTCTGGAAACACCATATATTTT
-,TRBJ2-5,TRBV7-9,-,CASSVGETQYF,TGTGCCAGCAGCGTCGGTGAGACCCAGTACTTC
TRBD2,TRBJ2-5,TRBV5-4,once,CASSLEVAGGQETQYF,TGTGCCAGCAGCTTGGAGGTAGCGGGGGGCCAAGAGACCCAGTACTTC
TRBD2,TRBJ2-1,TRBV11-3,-,CASSPGGRGYNNEQFF,TGTGCCAGCAGCCCGGGGGGGCGGGGGTACAACAATGAGCAGTTCTTC
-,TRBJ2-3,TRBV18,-,CASSPWAETDTQYF,TGTGCCAGCTCACCATGGGCTGAGACAGATACGCAGTATTTT
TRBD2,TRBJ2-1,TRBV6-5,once,CASRGWSGDHNEQFF,TGTGCCAGCAGGGGCTGGAGCGGGGATCACAATGAGCAGTTCTTC
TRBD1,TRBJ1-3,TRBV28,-,CASSSGQGNTIYF,TGTGCCAGCAGTTCCGGACAGGGGAACACCATATATTTT
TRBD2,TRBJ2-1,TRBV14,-,CASSLSGTKGLKFF,TGTGCCAGCAGCCTTAGCGGGACAAAAGGATTGAAGTTCTTC
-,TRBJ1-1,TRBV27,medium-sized,CASSPQMNTEAFF,TGTGCCAGCAGTCCCCAGATGAACACTGAAGCTTTCTTT
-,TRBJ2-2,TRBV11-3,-,CASALLRTGELFF,TGTGCCAGCGCTCTCTTGAGGACCGGGGAGCTGTTTTTT
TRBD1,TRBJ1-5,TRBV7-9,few,CASSLGQGSQPQHF,TGTGCCAGCAGCTTAGGACAGGGGTCACAGCCCCAGCATTTT
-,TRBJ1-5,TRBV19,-,CASSAGVRQPQHF,TGTGCCAGTAGTGCGGGGGTGAGGCAGCCCCAGCATTTT
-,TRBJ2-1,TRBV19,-,CASSININNEQFF,TGTGCCAGTAGTATTAACATCAACAATGAGCAGTTCTTC
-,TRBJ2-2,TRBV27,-,CASSTLSRRTGELFF,TGTGCCAGCAGTACGCTCTCGCGGCGCACCGGGGAGCTGTTTTTT
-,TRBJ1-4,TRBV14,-,CASSQVDNEKLFF,TGTGCCAGCAGCCAAGTAGATAATGAAAAACTGTTTTTT
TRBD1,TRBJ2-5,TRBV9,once,CASSVKGAGETQYF,TGTGCCAGCAGCGTCAAGGGGGCTGGGGAGACCCAGTACTTC
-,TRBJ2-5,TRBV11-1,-,CASSLIRGQETQYF,TGTGCCAGCAGCTTAATACGGGGGCAAGAGACCCAGTACTTC
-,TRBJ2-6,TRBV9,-,CASSVGQAGANVLTF,TGTGCCAGCAGCGTAGGACAGGCTGGGGCCAACGTCCTGACTTTC
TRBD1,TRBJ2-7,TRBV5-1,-,CASSSDLDRIEQYF,TGCGCCAGCAGCTCGGACCTGGACAGGATCGAGCAGTACTTC
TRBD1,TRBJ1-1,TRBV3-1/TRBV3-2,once,CASSQPTGTGLTEAFF,TGTGCCAGCAGCCAACCTACCGGGACAGGGCTCACTGAAGCTTTCTTT
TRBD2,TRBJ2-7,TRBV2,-,CASSPSRGLALGEQYF,TGTGCCAGCAGCCCGTCTCGGGGACTAGCCCTCGGGGAGCAGTACTTC
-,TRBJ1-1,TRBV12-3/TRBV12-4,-,CASTRTETKAFF,TGTGCCAGCACTCGGACAGAGACTAAAGCTTTCTTT
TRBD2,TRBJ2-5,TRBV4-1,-,CASSQDGLAGPQETQYF,TGCGCCAGCAGCCAAGACGGACTAGCGGGGCCCCAAGAGACCCAGTACTTC
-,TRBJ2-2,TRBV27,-,CASSSNRPTVNTGELFF,TGTGCCAGCAGTTCCAATAGACCGACAGTGAACACCGGGGAGCTGTTTTTT
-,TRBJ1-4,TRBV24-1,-,CATSDPGATNEKLFF,TGTGCCACCAGTGACCCAGGGGCAACTAATGAAAAACTGTTTTTT
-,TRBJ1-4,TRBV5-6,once,CASKSAVTNEKLFF,TGTGCCAGCAAATCGGCGGTAACTAATGAAAAACTGTTTTTT
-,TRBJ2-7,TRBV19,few,CASSITDSAYEQYF,TGTGCCAGTAGTATCACGGACAGCGCCTACGAGCAGTACTTC
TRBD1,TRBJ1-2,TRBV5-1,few,CASSSSLRQGRNYGYTF,TGCGCCAGCAGCTCCTCACTCAGACAGGGGCGTAACTATGGCTACACCTTC
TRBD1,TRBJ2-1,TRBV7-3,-,CASSPGGTRSYNEQFF,TGTGCCAGCAGCCCAGGGGGCACCCGCTCCTACAATGAGCAGTTCTTC
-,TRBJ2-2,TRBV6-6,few,CASSYGEAGELFF,TGTGCCAGCAGTTACGGCGAGGCCGGGGAGCTGTTTTTT
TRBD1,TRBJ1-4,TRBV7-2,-,CASSRLKGQGNEKLFF,TGTGCCAGCAGCCGCCTTAAAGGACAGGGTAATGAAAAACTGTTTTTT
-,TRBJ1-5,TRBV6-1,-,CASSEDPDQPQHF,TGTGCCAGCAGTGAAGATCCCGATCAGCCCCAGCATTTT
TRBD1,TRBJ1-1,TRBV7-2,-,CASSRDRATEAFF,TGTGCCAGCAGCCGCGACAGGGCTACTGAAGCTTTCTTT
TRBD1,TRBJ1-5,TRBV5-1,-,CASSLTGQSYQPQHF,TGCGCCAGCAGCTTGACGGGACAGAGTTATCAGCCCCAGCATTTT
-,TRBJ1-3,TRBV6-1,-,CASSEAASTVGNTIYF,TGTGCCAGCAGTGAAGCGGCGAGTACAGTTGGAAACACCATATATTTT
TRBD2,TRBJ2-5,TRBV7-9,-,CASSRLAGGQTQYF,TGTGCCAGCAGCCGACTAGCGGGAGGACAGACCCAGTACTTC
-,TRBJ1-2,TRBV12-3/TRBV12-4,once,CASSQQGNRGYTF,TGTGCCAGCAGTCAGCAGGGTAACCGTGGCTACACCTTC